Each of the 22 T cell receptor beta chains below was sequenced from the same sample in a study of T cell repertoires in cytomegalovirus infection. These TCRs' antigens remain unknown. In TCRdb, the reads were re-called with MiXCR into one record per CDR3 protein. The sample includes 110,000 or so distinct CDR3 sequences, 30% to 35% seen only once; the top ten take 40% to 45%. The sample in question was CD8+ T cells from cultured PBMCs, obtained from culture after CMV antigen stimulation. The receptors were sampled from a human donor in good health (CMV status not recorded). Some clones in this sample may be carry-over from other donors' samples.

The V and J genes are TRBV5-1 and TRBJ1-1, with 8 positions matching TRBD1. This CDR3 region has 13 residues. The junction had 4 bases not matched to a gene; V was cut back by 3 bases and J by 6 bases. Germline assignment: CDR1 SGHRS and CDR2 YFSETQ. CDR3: CASSWGTGPEAFF. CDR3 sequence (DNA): TGCGCCAGCAGCTGGGGGACAGGCCCTGAAGCTTTCTTT.

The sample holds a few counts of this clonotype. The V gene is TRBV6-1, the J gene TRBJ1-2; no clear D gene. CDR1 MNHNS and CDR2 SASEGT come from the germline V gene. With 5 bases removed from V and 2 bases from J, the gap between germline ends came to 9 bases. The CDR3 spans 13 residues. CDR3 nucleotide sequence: TGTGCCAGCAGTTACGAACTCAACTATGGCTACACCTTC. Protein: CASSYELNYGYTF.

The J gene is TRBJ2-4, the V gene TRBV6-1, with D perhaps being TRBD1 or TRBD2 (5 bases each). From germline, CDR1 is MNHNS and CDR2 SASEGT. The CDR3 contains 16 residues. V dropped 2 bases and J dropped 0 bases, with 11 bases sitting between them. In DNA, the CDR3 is TGTGCCAGCAGTGAAATGTGGGACGAAGCCAAAAACATTCAGTACTTC. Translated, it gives CASSEMWDEAKNIQYF.

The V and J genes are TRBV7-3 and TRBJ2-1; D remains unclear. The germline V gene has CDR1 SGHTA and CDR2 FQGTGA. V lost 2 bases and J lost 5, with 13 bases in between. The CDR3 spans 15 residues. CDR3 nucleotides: TGTGCCAGCAGCTTATGGAGTCCCCCCAACAATGAGCAGTTCTTC. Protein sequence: CASSLWSPPNNEQFF.

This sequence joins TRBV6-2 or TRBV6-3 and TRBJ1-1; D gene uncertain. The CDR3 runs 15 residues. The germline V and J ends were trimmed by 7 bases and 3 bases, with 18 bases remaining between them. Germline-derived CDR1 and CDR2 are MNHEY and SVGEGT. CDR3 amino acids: CASISIGLGYTEAFF. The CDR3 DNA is TGTGCCAGCATATCGATTGGTCTGGGGTACACTGAAGCTTTCTTT.

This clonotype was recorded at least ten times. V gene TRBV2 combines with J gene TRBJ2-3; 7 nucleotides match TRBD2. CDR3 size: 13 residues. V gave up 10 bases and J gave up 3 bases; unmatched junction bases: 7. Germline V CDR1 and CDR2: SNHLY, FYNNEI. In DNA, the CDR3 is TGTGCCACGAGCCGGGACTATACAGATACGCAGTATTTT. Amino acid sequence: CATSRDYTDTQYF.

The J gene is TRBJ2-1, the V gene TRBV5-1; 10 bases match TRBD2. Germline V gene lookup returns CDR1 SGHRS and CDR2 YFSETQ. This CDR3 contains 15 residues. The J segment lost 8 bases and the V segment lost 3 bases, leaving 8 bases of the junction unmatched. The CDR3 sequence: CASSYSGGNGDEQFF. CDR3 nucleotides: TGCGCCAGCAGCTATAGCGGGGGGAATGGCGATGAGCAGTTCTTC.

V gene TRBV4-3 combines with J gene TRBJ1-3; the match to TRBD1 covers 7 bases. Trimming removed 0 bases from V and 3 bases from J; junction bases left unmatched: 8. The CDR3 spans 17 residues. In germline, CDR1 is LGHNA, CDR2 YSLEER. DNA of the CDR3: TGCGCCAGCAGCCAAGATCGGGGGACAGCCGTTGGAAACACCATATATTTT. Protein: CASSQDRGTAVGNTIYF.

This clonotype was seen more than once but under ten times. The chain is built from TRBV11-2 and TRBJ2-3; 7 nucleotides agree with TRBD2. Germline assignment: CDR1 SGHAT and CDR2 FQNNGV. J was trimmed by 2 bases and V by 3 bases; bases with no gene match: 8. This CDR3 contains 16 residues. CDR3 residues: CASSLWSLADTDTQYF. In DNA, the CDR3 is TGTGCCAGCAGCTTGTGGTCCCTAGCGGACACAGATACGCAGTATTTT.

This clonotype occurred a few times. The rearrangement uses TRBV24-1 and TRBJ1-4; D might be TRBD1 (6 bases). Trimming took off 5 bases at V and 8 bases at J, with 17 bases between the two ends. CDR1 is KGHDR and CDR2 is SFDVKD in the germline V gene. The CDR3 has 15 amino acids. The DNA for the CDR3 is TGTGCCACCAGTGCCGGCGGGGGCGCATGGGAAAAACTGTTTTTT. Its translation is CATSAGGGAWEKLFF.

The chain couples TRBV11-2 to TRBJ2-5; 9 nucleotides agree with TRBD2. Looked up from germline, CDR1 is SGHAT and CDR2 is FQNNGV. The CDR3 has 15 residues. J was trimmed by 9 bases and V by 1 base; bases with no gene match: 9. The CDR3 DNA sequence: TGTGCCAGCAGCTTAGTCGGTAGCGGGGGTGAGGCCCAGTACTTC. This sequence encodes CASSLVGSGGEAQYF.

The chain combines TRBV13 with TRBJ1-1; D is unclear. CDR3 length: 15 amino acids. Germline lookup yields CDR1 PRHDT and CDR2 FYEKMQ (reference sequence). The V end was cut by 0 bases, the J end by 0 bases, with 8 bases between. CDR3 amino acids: CASSLGWEMNTEAFF. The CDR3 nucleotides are TGTGCCAGCAGCTTAGGTTGGGAGATGAACACTGAAGCTTTCTTT.

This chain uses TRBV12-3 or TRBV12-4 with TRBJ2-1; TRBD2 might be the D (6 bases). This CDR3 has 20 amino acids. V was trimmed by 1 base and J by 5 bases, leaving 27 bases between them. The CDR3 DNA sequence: TGTGCCAGCAGTTTAGTTCTACTTTCCGGGGGTGGAGGACACGACAATGAGCAGTTCTTC. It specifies CASSLVLLSGGGGHDNEQFF.

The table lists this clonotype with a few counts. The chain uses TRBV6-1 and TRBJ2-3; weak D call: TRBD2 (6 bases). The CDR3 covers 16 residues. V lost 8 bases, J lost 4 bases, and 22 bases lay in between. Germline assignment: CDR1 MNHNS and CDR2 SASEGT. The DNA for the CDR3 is TGTGCCAGCGTGCCGTCGGGGACTCCGACCCCAGATACGCAGTATTTT. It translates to CASVPSGTPTPDTQYF.

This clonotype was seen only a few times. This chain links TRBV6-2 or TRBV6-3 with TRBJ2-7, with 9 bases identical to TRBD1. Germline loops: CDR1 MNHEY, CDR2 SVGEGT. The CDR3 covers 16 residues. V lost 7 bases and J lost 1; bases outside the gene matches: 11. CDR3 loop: CASTQTPTGGSYEQYF. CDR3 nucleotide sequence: TGTGCCAGCACCCAAACCCCGACAGGGGGTTCCTACGAGCAGTACTTC.

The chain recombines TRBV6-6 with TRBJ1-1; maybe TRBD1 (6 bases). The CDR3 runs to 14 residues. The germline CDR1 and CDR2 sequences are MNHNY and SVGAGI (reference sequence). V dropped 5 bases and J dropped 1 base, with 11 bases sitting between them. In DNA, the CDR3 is TGTGCCAGCAGTCCAACACAGGGGAACACTGAAGCTTTCTTT. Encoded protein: CASSPTQGNTEAFF.

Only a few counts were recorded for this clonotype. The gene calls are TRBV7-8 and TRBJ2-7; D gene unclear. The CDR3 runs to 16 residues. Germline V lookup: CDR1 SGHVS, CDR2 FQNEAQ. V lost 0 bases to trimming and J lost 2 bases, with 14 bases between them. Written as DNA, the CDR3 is TGTGCCAGCAGCTTAGCCAGGCAGGCCTTACCCTACGAGCAGTACTTC. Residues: CASSLARQALPYEQYF.

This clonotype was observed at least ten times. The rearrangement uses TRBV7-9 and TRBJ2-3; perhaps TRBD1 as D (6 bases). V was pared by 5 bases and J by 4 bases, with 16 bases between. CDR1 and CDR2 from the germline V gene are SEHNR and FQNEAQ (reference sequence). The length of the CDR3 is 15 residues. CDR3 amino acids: CASSPIGTRSDTQYF. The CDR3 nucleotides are TGTGCCAGCAGCCCGATCGGGACAAGATCAGATACGCAGTATTTT.

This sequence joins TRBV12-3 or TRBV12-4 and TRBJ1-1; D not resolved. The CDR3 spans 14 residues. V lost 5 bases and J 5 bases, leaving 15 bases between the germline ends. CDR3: CASSPPQTYTEAFF. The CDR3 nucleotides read TGTGCCAGCAGTCCCCCCCAGACCTATACTGAAGCTTTCTTT.

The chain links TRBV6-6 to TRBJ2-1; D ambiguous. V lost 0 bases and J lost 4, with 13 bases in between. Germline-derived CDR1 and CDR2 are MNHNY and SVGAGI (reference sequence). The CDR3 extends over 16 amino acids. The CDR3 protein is CASSYSRTIGYNEQFF. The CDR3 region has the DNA TGTGCCAGCAGTTACTCAAGGACGATCGGATACAATGAGCAGTTCTTC.

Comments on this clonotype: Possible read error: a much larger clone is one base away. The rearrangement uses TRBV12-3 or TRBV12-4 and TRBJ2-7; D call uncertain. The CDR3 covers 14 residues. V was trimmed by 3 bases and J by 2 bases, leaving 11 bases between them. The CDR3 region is CASSFGGFPYEQYF. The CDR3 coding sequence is TGTGCCAGCAGTTTTGGTGGCTTCCCCTACGAGCAGTACTTC.

CDR3 DNA sequence: TGTGCCAGCAGTTTACAGGTCTCTGCGGGGGGTATTCGAGAGACCCAGTACTTC. Protein product: CASSLQVSAGGIRETQYF. This chain uses TRBV28 with TRBJ2-5; TRBD2 matches at 8 bases. V was clipped by 2 bases and J by 4 bases; unmatched bases: 15. Germline values: CDR1 MDHEN, CDR2 SYDVKM. This CDR3 is built from 18 residues. Variable domain in full (rest from reference TRBV28 and TRBJ2-5): DVKVTQSSRYLVKRTGEKVFLECVQDMDHENMFWYRQDPGLGLRLIYFSYDVKMKEKGDIPEGYSVSREKKERFSLILESASTNQTSMYLCASSLQVSAGGIRETQYFGPGTRLLVL.